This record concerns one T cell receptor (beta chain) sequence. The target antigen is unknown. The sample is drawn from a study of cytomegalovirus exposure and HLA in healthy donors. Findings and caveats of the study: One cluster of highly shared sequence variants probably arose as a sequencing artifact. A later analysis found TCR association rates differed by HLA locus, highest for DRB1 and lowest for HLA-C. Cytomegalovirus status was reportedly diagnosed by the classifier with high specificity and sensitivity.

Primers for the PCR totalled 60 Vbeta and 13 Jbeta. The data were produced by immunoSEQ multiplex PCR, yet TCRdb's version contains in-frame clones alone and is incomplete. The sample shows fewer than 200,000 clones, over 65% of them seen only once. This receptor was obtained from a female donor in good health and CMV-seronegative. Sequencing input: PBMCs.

In DNA form, the CDR3 reads TGTGCCAGCAGCGCACCGGGACAGGGAAACACAGATACGCAGTATTTT. Translation: CASSAPGQGNTDTQYF. The J gene is TRBJ2-3, the V gene TRBV5-4, with 9 bases aligning to TRBD1. After removal of 4 bases from V and 2 bases from J, the junction contained 8 bases not matched to a gene. The CDR3 consists of 16 residues. Germline loops: CDR1 SGHNT, CDR2 YYREEE (reference sequence).